This T cell receptor (beta chain) emerged from a study of blood T cell repertoires in COVID-19. Study-wide context: There were acute and convalescent COVID-19 samples, and they came from the United States, Italy and Spain. PBMCs, B-cell-depleted T cells, or T cells were the source of the cDNA or gDNA that made up the material.

Germline V CDR1 and CDR2: SGHDN, FVKESK. CDR3 length equals 14 residues. V was clipped by 4 bases and J by 5 bases; unmatched bases: 5. This clone was seen a single time. Authors' processing steps: Reference gene primer amplification yielded estimated nucleated cell counts. Generated by immunoSEQ multiplex PCR, the TCRdb table keeps only in-frame clones and is missing some. The DNA was the basis for D and trimming; V, J and clone size are from that table. The table records nearly 90,000 clones, around 90% of them present only once. Material for sequencing was peripheral blood. This TCR was recovered from a man aged 80 or over with acute or convalescent COVID-19. This sequence joins TRBV14 and TRBJ2-1, with 7 nucleotides matching TRBD2. The CDR3 nucleotides are TGTGCCAGCAGCCTTGGCGGGAGCCACAATGAGCAGTTCTTC. Protein product: CASSLGGSHNEQFF.